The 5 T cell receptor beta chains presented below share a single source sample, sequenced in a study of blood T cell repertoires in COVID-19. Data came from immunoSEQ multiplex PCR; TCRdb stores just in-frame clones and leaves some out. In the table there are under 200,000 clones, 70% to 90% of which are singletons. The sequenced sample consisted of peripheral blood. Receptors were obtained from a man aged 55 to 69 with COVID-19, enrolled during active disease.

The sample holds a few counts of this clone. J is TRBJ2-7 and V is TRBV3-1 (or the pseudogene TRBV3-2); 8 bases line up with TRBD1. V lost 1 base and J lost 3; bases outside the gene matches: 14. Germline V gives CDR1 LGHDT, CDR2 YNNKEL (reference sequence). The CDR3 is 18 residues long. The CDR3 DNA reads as TGTGCCAGCAGCCAAGTTGTCGTGGCGACGGACAGGGACTACGAGCAGTACTTC. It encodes CASSQVVVATDRDYEQYF.

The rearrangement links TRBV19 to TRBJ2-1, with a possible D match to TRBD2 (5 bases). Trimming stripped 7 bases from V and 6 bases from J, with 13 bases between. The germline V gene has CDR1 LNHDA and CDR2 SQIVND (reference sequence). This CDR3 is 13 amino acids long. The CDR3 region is CASTGRSPNEQFF. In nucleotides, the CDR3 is TGTGCCAGTACGGGGAGAAGTCCCAATGAGCAGTTCTTC.

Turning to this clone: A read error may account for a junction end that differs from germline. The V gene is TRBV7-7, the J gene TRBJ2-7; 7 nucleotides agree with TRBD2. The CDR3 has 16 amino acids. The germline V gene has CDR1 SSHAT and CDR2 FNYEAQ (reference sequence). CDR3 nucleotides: TGTGCTAGCACCTGGGGAGGGACGCCCCCCTCCTACGAGCAGTACTTC. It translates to CASTWGGTPPSYEQYF.

For the CDR3, the DNA is TGTGCCAGCAGTTTTGGCCAGATCACAGATACGCAGTATTTT. Residues: CASSFGQITDTQYF. The rearrangement joins TRBV28 to TRBJ2-3; D remains ambiguous. Germline CDR1 reads MDHEN; CDR2 reads SYDVKM. CDR3 length equals 14 residues. V was trimmed by 3 bases and J by 2 bases, leaving 9 bases between them.

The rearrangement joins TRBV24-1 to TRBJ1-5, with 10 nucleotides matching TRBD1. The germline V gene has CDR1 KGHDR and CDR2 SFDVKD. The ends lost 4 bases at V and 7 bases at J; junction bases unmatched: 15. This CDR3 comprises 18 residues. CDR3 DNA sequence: TGTGCCACCAGTGAGGCCGGGACAGGGGTAACGACGACGCAGCCCCAGCATTTT. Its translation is CATSEAGTGVTTTQPQHF.